The rows below give T cell receptor beta chains drawn from one sample of a study of vaccination effects on CD4 cells after COVID-19. The antigens for these receptors are not known. The repertoire was sequenced with immunoSEQ multiplex PCR; TCRdb's copy has only in-frame clones and lacks some. The sample gives 10,000 to 15,000 clones, about 72% of which show up once; roughly 8.9% is in the top ten. The sequencing here drew on CD4+ T cells from PBMCs cultured with SARS-CoV-2 spike peptides, taken after COVID-19 vaccination. These receptors were taken from a human donor who received a COVID-19 vaccine. Both conserved end residues are part of each CDR3. D genes are given only for firm matches. Only part of the rows carry a size: once, few, many, or a class if the clone is expanded.

abundance | d_gene | j_gene | v_gene | CDR3nt | CDR3aa
few | TRBD1 | TRBJ1-1 | TRBV11-2 | TGTGCCAGCAGCTTAGGAGGACAGGGGGCTCATGCAACTTTCTTT | CASSLGGQGAHATFF
NA | TRBD2 | TRBJ2-7 | TRBV5-1 | TGCGCCAGCAGCTTCTTCCCTAGCGGTTACGAGCAGTACTTC | CASSFFPSGYEQYF
NA | TRBD1 | TRBJ2-7 | TRBV29-1 | TGCAGCGTCGCGAGACAGGGGATTGGCTACGAGCAGTACTTC | CSVARQGIGYEQYF
NA | NA | TRBJ2-7 | TRBV19 | TGTGCCAGTGCCAGGGGTCCCCTTGCCTACGAGCAGTACTTC | CASARGPLAYEQYF
few | TRBD1 | TRBJ2-2 | TRBV19 | TGTGCCAGTAGTATTCCCCAGGGGGCCGGCACCGGGGAGCTGTTTTTT | CASSIPQGAGTGELFF
once | TRBD2 | TRBJ2-3 | TRBV3-1/TRBV3-2 | TGTGCCAGCAGCCAAGGACTCCCTAGCGGGAGACTCACAGATACGCAGTATTTT | CASSQGLPSGRLTDTQYF
NA | NA | TRBJ1-2 | TRBV6-5 | TGTGCCACCAGTAGCGACAGTAACTATGGCTACACCTTC | CATSSDSNYGYTF
medium-sized | NA | TRBJ1-6 | TRBV6-5 | TGTGCCAGTTTCCGGGACCTTGGAGATTCACCCCTCCACTTT | CASFRDLGDSPLHF
NA | NA | TRBJ1-1 | TRBV5-4 | TGTGCCAGCAGTTTTACCCCAGGGGCCCGAGAAGCTTTCTTT | CASSFTPGAREAFF
NA | NA | TRBJ2-7 | TRBV6-2/TRBV6-3 | TGTGCCAGCAGTTACGATTCAGGGACACGCTCCGAGCAGTACTTC | CASSYDSGTRSEQYF
NA | TRBD2 | TRBJ2-3 | TRBV24-1 | TGTGCCACCAGTTCCCCTGGGGCTAGCGGGAAGACAGATACGCAGTATTTT | CATSSPGASGKTDTQYF
NA | NA | TRBJ1-3 | TRBV19 | TGTGCCAGTAGTAGCTCAGGGAGCGGAAACACCATATATTTT | CASSSSGSGNTIYF
once | TRBD1 | TRBJ2-7 | TRBV7-9 | TGTGCCAGCAGCCCCGGACAGGGACCTTACGAGCAGTACTTC | CASSPGQGPYEQYF
NA | NA | TRBJ2-2 | TRBV6-5 | TGTGCCAGCAGTTTTTCCGGGGAGCTGTTTTTT | CASSFSGELFF
NA | TRBD2 | TRBJ2-7 | TRBV5-1 | TGCGCCAGCAGGAGTAGCGGGGGGACCTACGAGCAGTACTTC | CASRSSGGTYEQYF
NA | NA | TRBJ2-5 | TRBV21-1 | TGTGCCAGCAGCAAAGCTTGCGGGGCTAACCAGTACTTC | CASSKACGANQYF
NA | NA | TRBJ1-2 | TRBV6-5 | TGTGCCAGCAGTCCTGACAAGACTAACTATGGCTACACCTTC | CASSPDKTNYGYTF
NA | TRBD2 | TRBJ2-2 | TRBV7-2 | TGTGCCAGCAGCTTAAAAGCGGGAGGGACCGGGGAGCTGTTTTTT | CASSLKAGGTGELFF
NA | NA | TRBJ1-3 | TRBV20-1 | TGCAGTGCTAGTCGGGGGGCGCGAGGAAACACCATATATTTT | CSASRGARGNTIYF
once | TRBD1 | TRBJ2-5 | TRBV18 | TGTGCCAGCTCACCAAAAGGACAGGGGTGGAACTTC | CASSPKGQGWNF
medium-sized | TRBD1 | TRBJ2-5 | TRBV12-5 | TGTGCTAGTGGTTTGTCCACAGGGGCTGTAGAGACCCAGTACTTC | CASGLSTGAVETQYF
NA | NA | TRBJ2-3 | TRBV2 | TGTGCCAGCGGGAGCACAGATACGCAGTATTTT | CASGSTDTQYF
NA | NA | TRBJ1-5 | TRBV4-3 | TGCGCCAGCAGCCTAAATACTAATCAGCCCCAGCATTTT | CASSLNTNQPQHF
NA | TRBD2 | TRBJ2-3 | TRBV27 | TGTGCCAGCAGTACCCGGACTAGCGGGAGCGCTAAGGTTGGCACAGATACGCAGTATTTT | CASSTRTSGSAKVGTDTQYF
NA | NA | TRBJ1-5 | TRBV6-5 | TGTGCCAGCAGGACCAATCAAGGGACACATCAGCCCCAGCATTTT | CASRTNQGTHQPQHF
NA | NA | TRBJ1-6 | TRBV4-2 | TGTGCCAGCAGCCAAGACGGATTTAGTACACCCCTCCACTTT | CASSQDGFSTPLHF
NA | TRBD2 | TRBJ2-3 | TRBV5-1 | TGCGCCAGCAGCTCACGAACTAGCGGACTCACAGATACGCAGTATTTT | CASSSRTSGLTDTQYF
few | NA | TRBJ1-1 | TRBV12-3/TRBV12-4 | TGTGCCAGCAGTTTAGCCAGGTTCACTGAAGCTTTCTTT | CASSLARFTEAFF
once | TRBD1 | TRBJ2-2 | TRBV6-5 | TGTGCCAGCAGTTACTTTTTGGACAGGGGAGCCGGGGAGCTGTTTTTT | CASSYFLDRGAGELFF
NA | TRBD1 | TRBJ1-6 | TRBV7-2 | TGTGCCAGCAGCCCACCGGGACAGTATAATTCACCCCTCCACTTT | CASSPPGQYNSPLHF
NA | TRBD2 | TRBJ2-1 | TRBV6-5 | TGTGCCAGCAGTTACTCGGGACTAGCGAATTACAATGAGCAGTTCTTC | CASSYSGLANYNEQFF
NA | NA | TRBJ1-4 | TRBV7-9 | TGTGCCAGCAGCTTTTGGACAGCCTGGGAGGAAAAACTGTTTTTT | CASSFWTAWEEKLFF
NA | NA | TRBJ1-5 | TRBV27 | TGTGCCAGCAGTTCCCCTAGGGGACCCCAGCATTTT | CASSSPRGPQHF
few | TRBD1 | TRBJ1-4 | TRBV19 | TGTGCCAGTAGTTTCGGGACAGGGGGCGTCGAGGGTGAAAAACTGTTTTTT | CASSFGTGGVEGEKLFF
NA | TRBD1 | TRBJ1-1 | TRBV6-5 | TGTGCCAGCAGTACACAGGGGGCTGAAGCTTTCTTT | CASSTQGAEAFF
NA | TRBD1 | TRBJ1-2 | TRBV28 | TGTGCCAGCAGGTCAGGGGGACGCTATGGCTACACCTTC | CASRSGGRYGYTF
NA | TRBD1 | TRBJ1-6 | TRBV7-2 | TGTGCCAGCAGCTTAGCGACAGGGGGTAATTCACCCCTCCACTTT | CASSLATGGNSPLHF
NA | TRBD1 | TRBJ2-7 | TRBV7-2 | TGTGCCAGCAGCTTAGCTAACCCGGGACAGGGTGCCTACGAGCAGTACTTC | CASSLANPGQGAYEQYF
NA | TRBD2 | TRBJ2-3 | TRBV2 | TGTGCCAGCCGGACTAGCGGGAGTGCATATACGCAGTATTTT | CASRTSGSAYTQYF
medium-sized | TRBD2 | TRBJ2-3 | TRBV30 | TGTGCCTGGAGTGGACTAGCGGGAGGGCGTTCCGATACGCAGTATTTT | CAWSGLAGGRSDTQYF
large | NA | TRBJ2-2 | TRBV28 | TGTGCCAGCACCCCTCGGTTGGGGCTCCCCGGGGGTACCGGGGAGCTGTTTTTT | CASTPRLGLPGGTGELFF
NA | NA | TRBJ2-7 | TRBV5-1 | TGCGCCAGCAGCGGGCCCGGAGGGGCTGAGCAGTACTTC | CASSGPGGAEQYF
NA | NA | TRBJ1-2 | TRBV12-3/TRBV12-4 | TGTGCCAGCAGTTTTGCGGGGGGCTATGGCTACACCTTC | CASSFAGGYGYTF
few | NA | TRBJ2-2 | TRBV7-3 | TGTGCCAGCAGCCCGGCTTGGGGTAGTCAGGACGGGGAGCTGTTTTTT | CASSPAWGSQDGELFF
few | NA | TRBJ1-1 | TRBV7-3 | TGTGCCAGCAGCAAAAACAGGGACACTGAAGCTTTCTTT | CASSKNRDTEAFF
NA | NA | TRBJ2-7 | TRBV6-1 | TGTGCCAGCAGTGACCCCGGACAGTACCCCTACGAGCAGTACTTC | CASSDPGQYPYEQYF
NA | NA | TRBJ2-7 | TRBV27 | TGTGCCAGCAGTTTTGAGACCAGGGGCGAGCAGTACTTC | CASSFETRGEQYF
NA | NA | TRBJ2-5 | TRBV28 | TGTGCCAGCAGTTTGAGGGTTTATGAGACCCAGTACTTC | CASSLRVYETQYF
NA | NA | TRBJ1-5 | TRBV2 | TGTGCCAGCAGTGGGGAGGCTCAGCCCCAGCATTTT | CASSGEAQPQHF
large | NA | TRBJ1-4 | TRBV14 | TGTGCCAGCAGCCCGAGAGGTACAAAACTGTTTTTT | CASSPRGTKLFF
NA | NA | TRBJ2-7 | TRBV24-1 | TGTGCCACCAGTGATTTTGGGGGGTGGGAGCAGTACTTC | CATSDFGGWEQYF
medium-sized | TRBD2 | TRBJ2-2 | TRBV30 | TGTGCCTGGGGTGGACTAGCGGGGTCGAACACCGGGGAGCTGTTTTTT | CAWGGLAGSNTGELFF
NA | TRBD2 | TRBJ2-7 | TRBV3-1/TRBV3-2 | TGTGCCAGCAGCCAAGGCTCTGCGGGAGTGCCTATCTACGAGCAGTACTTC | CASSQGSAGVPIYEQYF
once | NA | TRBJ1-6 | TRBV3-1/TRBV3-2 | TGTGCCAGCAGCCAAGTCGAAGGGTTCAGGGGTCGCTCACCCCTCCACTTT | CASSQVEGFRGRSPLHF
NA | NA | TRBJ1-5 | TRBV18 | TGTGCCAGCTCACCAGGGCCACCGCTTAGCAATCAGCCCCAGCATTTT | CASSPGPPLSNQPQHF
NA | TRBD2 | TRBJ2-1 | TRBV14 | TGTGCCAGCAGCCGGCGGACTAGCGGGTACCTATACAATGAGCAGTTCTTC | CASSRRTSGYLYNEQFF
NA | NA | TRBJ2-5 | TRBV28 | TGTGCCAGCATTGGGAATGGGGAGACCCAGTACTTC | CASIGNGETQYF